These 21 T cell receptor beta chains were all obtained from the same sample, sequenced in a study of blood T cell repertoires in COVID-19. Method: immunoSEQ multiplex PCR; TCRdb's copy keeps in-frame clones and lacks some. In the table there are around 140,000 clones, about 76% of which are singletons. Sequenced sample: peripheral blood. The receptors stem from a human donor in a cohort sampled during active COVID-19.

CDR3 bases: TGTGCCAGCAGCCCCACAGGGAGCCCCTACGAGCAGTACTTC. It is translated as CASSPTGSPYEQYF. The chain recombines TRBV7-3 with TRBJ2-7, with a tentative D call TRBD1 (6 bases). In germline, CDR1 is SGHTA, CDR2 FQGTGA. The CDR3 consists of 14 residues. Trimming removed 5 bases from V and 2 bases from J, with 13 bases in between.

V gene TRBV3-1 (or the pseudogene TRBV3-2) combines with J gene TRBJ1-2; maybe TRBD1 (5 bases). This CDR3 comprises 15 residues. The germline V gene has CDR1 LGHDT and CDR2 YNNKEL (reference sequence). Deletions cut 1 base from V and 5 bases from J, with 14 bases between. CDR3 loop: CASSQGDSVGYGYTF. For the CDR3, the DNA is TGTGCCAGCAGCCAAGGAGACAGTGTCGGGTATGGCTACACCTTC.

The V and J genes are TRBV6-5 and TRBJ2-3; D remains unclear. The germline gives CDR1 MNHEY, CDR2 SVGAGI. The CDR3 length is 13 residues. With 10 bases removed from V and 3 bases from J, the gap between germline ends came to 14 bases. The CDR3 coding sequence is TGTGCCACAGCGAAACCCGGGACAGATACGCAGTATTTT. This encodes CATAKPGTDTQYF.

The chain couples TRBV19 to TRBJ1-1; no reliable D call. The CDR3 has 14 amino acids. The germline V gene encodes CDR1 LNHDA and CDR2 SQIVND (reference sequence). V dropped 8 bases and J dropped 1 base, with 14 bases sitting between them. The CDR3 loop reads CASWPGRPNTEAFF. DNA for the CDR3: TGTGCCAGTTGGCCGGGTCGGCCGAACACTGAAGCTTTCTTT.

The rearrangement joins TRBV24-1 to TRBJ2-1, with 10 bases matching TRBD2. With 2 bases clipped from V and 2 bases from J, the junction kept 8 bases outside the gene matches. The germline V gene encodes CDR1 KGHDR and CDR2 SFDVKD. CDR3 length: 18 residues. In DNA form, the CDR3 reads TGTGCCACCAGTGATTCAACAAGGACTAGCGGTGCCTACAATGAGCAGTTCTTC. Translating it yields CATSDSTRTSGAYNEQFF.

J is TRBJ1-1 and V is TRBV10-3; 9 bases are a match to TRBD1. The CDR3 length is 13 residues. CDR1 ENHRY and CDR2 SYGVKD come from the germline V gene. J was trimmed by 3 bases and V by 6 bases; bases with no gene match: 2. The CDR3 protein is CAIRRTGDTEAFF. CDR3 in DNA: TGTGCCATCAGAAGGACAGGGGACACTGAAGCTTTCTTT.

J is TRBJ2-5 and V is TRBV11-3, with D possibly matching TRBD1 (6 bases). V lost 5 bases and J lost 1, with 11 bases in between. The CDR3 loop spans 14 amino acids. Germline values: CDR1 SGHNT, CDR2 YENEEA. The CDR3: CASSPGTTQETQYF. CDR3 DNA: TGTGCCAGCAGCCCGGGGACAACCCAAGAGACCCAGTACTTC.

This chain uses TRBV14 with TRBJ1-3; 7 bases are a match to TRBD1. This CDR3 is built from 18 residues. The germline gives CDR1 SGHDN, CDR2 FVKESK. Trimming removed 4 bases from V and 7 bases from J; junction bases left unmatched: 19. The CDR3 sequence is CASSLDLLRQGLKNTIYF. The CDR3 DNA follows: TGTGCCAGCAGCCTAGACCTTCTCCGACAGGGTTTAAAGAACACCATATATTTT.

This chain connects TRBV19 to TRBJ2-7; 9 bases are shared with TRBD1. The CDR3 extends over 13 amino acids. With 7 bases clipped from V and 6 bases from J, the junction kept 7 bases outside the gene matches. The germline V gene has CDR1 LNHDA and CDR2 SQIVND (reference sequence). The CDR3 DNA is TGTGCCAGTATGAGGGACAGGGTCGGCGAGCAGTACTTC. Translating it yields CASMRDRVGEQYF.

This clone appeared a single time. This chain joins TRBV12-5 and TRBJ2-3, with 12 bases matching TRBD1. CDR3 length equals 15 residues. V shed 6 bases and J 5 bases; nucleotides not matched to a gene: 6. Germline V lookup: CDR1 LGHNT, CDR2 FRNRAP. The CDR3 coding sequence is TGTGCTAGTGGGGGACAGGGGGCCCTGGGAGATACGCAGTATTTT. This encodes CASGGQGALGDTQYF.

The CDR3 is CAISESSSLSYEQYF. Here the CDR3 DNA reads TGTGCCATCAGTGAGTCGTCTAGCCTCTCCTACGAGCAGTACTTC. The V call is TRBV10-3, the J call TRBJ2-7; maybe TRBD2 (5 bases). The ends were cut back, 0 bases at V and 0 bases at J, with 9 bases in the middle. Germline CDR1 ENHRY, CDR2 SYGVKD. The length of the CDR3 is 15 residues.

This chain uses TRBV9 with TRBJ2-7, with D maybe TRBD1 (6 bases). CDR3 length: 15 amino acids. Per germline, CDR1 SGDLS and CDR2 YYNGEE. V was trimmed by 3 bases and J by 0 bases, leaving 13 bases between them. CDR3 sequence reads: CASSARTGYSYEQYF. The CDR3 bases are TGTGCCAGCAGCGCCCGAACAGGGTACTCCTACGAGCAGTACTTC.

The chain is built from TRBV19 and TRBJ2-1, with 9 positions matching TRBD1. The CDR3 loop spans 15 amino acids. Germline assignment: CDR1 LNHDA and CDR2 SQIVND (reference sequence). V gave up 9 bases and J gave up 6 bases; unmatched junction bases: 12. As DNA, the CDR3 is TGTGCCAGGACCTACCGGGACAGGGACGCCAATGAGCAGTTCTTC. It encodes CARTYRDRDANEQFF.

Only a few counts were recorded for this clone. The rearrangement links TRBV6-4 to TRBJ2-3; 7 bases are shared with TRBD1. With 6 bases clipped from V and 3 bases from J, the junction kept 6 bases outside the gene matches. CDR3 length: 14 residues. Looked up from germline, CDR1 is MRHNA and CDR2 is SNTAGT. CDR3 DNA: TGTGCCAGCAGCAGACAGGGCCAGACAGATACGCAGTATTTT. It specifies CASSRQGQTDTQYF.

This clone occurred a few times. At one end the junction does not follow the germline gene, possibly because of a read error. The chain links TRBV4-1 to TRBJ2-7; D call uncertain. The germline gives CDR1 MGHRA, CDR2 YSYEKL. The CDR3 loop spans 13 amino acids. The CDR3 spells CASSQAPIYAQYF. DNA of the CDR3: TGCGCCAGCAGCCAAGCGCCTATCTACGCGCAGTACTTC.

A single count supports this clone. The V call is TRBV27, the J call TRBJ1-5; D remains unclear. This CDR3 comprises 13 residues. Trimming took 6 bases from V and 7 from J, leaving 13 bases between them. Looked up from germline, CDR1 is MNHEY and CDR2 is SMNVEV (reference sequence). CDR3 sequence reads: CASRRGYDQPQHF. CDR3 sequence (DNA): TGTGCCAGCAGACGAGGGTACGACCAGCCCCAGCATTTT.

This sequence joins TRBV25-1 and TRBJ1-3; 7 nucleotides agree with TRBD1. The CDR3 is made up of 15 amino acids. V lost 7 bases and J lost 1; bases outside the gene matches: 7. Germline lookup yields CDR1 MGHDK and CDR2 SYGVNS. The CDR3 loop reads CASTQSGGSGNTIYF. In nucleotides, the CDR3 is TGTGCCAGCACTCAATCAGGGGGATCTGGAAACACCATATATTTT.

This clone was observed a few times. V usage is TRBV25-1 and J usage is TRBJ2-5, with D perhaps matching TRBD1 (6 bases). With 4 bases removed from V and 1 base from J, the gap between germline ends came to 7 bases. Per the germline V gene, CDR1 is MGHDK and CDR2 is SYGVNS. The CDR3 consists of 13 residues. The CDR3 spells CASSAGVQETQYF. DNA of the CDR3: TGTGCCAGCAGTGCAGGGGTCCAAGAGACCCAGTACTTC. Together with reference TRBV25-1 and TRBJ2-5, the CDR3 gives the full variable domain: EADIYQTPRYLVIGTGKKITLECSQTMGHDKMYWYQQDPGMELHLIHYSYGVNSTEKGDLSSESTVSRIRTEHFPLTLESARPSHTSQYLCASSAGVQETQYFGPGTRLLVL.

CDR3 residues: CSASSVEQYF. In DNA form, the CDR3 reads TGCAGTGCTAGCTCGGTCGAGCAGTACTTC. The rearrangement links TRBV20-1 to TRBJ2-7; D ambiguous. This CDR3 region has 10 residues. The germline V gene has CDR1 DFQATT and CDR2 SNEGSKA (reference sequence). Between the trimmed V and J ends, which lost 3 bases and 6 bases, there was a span of 6 bases.

This chain connects TRBV28 to TRBJ2-7; 10 bases are a match to TRBD2. There are 16 residues in the CDR3. CDR1 is MDHEN, CDR2 SYDVKM, per germline. Trimming removed 6 bases from V and 6 bases from J; junction bases left unmatched: 14. The CDR3 protein is CASSISASGSFGEQYF. CDR3 bases: TGTGCCAGCAGCATTTCGGCTAGCGGGAGTTTCGGCGAGCAGTACTTC. Full variable domain (rest looked up from reference TRBV28 and TRBJ2-7): DVKVTQSSRYLVKRTGEKVFLECVQDMDHENMFWYRQDPGLGLRLIYFSYDVKMKEKGDIPEGYSVSREKKERFSLILESASTNQTSMYLCASSISASGSFGEQYFGPGTRLTVT.

The chain carries TRBV28 and TRBJ2-5, with D tentatively TRBD2 (7 bases). Germline CDR1 is MDHEN and CDR2 is SYDVKM. The CDR3 is 15 amino acids. Trimming took 5 bases from V and 4 from J, leaving 17 bases between them. CDR3: CASSHIFGGLETQYF. Here the CDR3 DNA reads TGTGCCAGCAGTCATATCTTCGGGGGGCTAGAGACCCAGTACTTC.